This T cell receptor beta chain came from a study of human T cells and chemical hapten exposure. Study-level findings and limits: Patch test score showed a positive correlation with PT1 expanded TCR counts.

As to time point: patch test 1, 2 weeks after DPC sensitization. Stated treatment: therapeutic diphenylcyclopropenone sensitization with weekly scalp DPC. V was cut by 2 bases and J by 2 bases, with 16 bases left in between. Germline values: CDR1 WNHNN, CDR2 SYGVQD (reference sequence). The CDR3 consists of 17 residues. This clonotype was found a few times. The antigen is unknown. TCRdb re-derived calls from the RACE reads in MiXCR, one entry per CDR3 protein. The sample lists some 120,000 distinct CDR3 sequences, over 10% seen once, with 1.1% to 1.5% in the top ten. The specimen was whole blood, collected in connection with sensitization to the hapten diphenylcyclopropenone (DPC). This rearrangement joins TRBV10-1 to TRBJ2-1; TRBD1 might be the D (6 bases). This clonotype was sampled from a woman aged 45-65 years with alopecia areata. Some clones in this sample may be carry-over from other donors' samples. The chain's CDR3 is CASSELKTAGAYNEQFF. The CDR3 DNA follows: TGCGCCAGCAGTGAGCTTAAGACGGCAGGGGCCTACAATGAGCAGTTCTTC.